This T cell receptor beta chain was sequenced during a study of T cells in Graves' hyperthyroidism and ophthalmopathy. The wider study: The initial diagnosis was the point when peripheral blood was collected, ahead of any treatment. Findings and limits, study-wide: Also found in blood were most expanded thyroid clonotypes above 0.001.

Notes on this clonotype: Its specificity is not known.

Uncontrolled infections, other autoimmune diseases, pregnancy or lactation led to exclusion of patients. The source material, RNA transcripts, was used to amplify TCR beta CDR3 regions. Initially, a first-round RT-PCR of the TCR CDR3 employed the HTBI primer set. Via MiXCR, TCRdb re-called the multiplex PCR reads, giving one row per CDR3 protein. The sample records some 300,000 distinct CDR3 sequences, around 17% being singletons. The germline gives CDR1 MNHNS, CDR2 SASEGT. The CDR3 has 13 residues. The ends were cut back, 7 bases at V and 0 bases at J, with 9 bases in the middle. The TCR comes from a man between 25 and 39 years old with Graves' hyperthyroidism. The sample taken for sequencing was blood. V and J are TRBV6-1 and TRBJ2-5, with unresolved D. The CDR3 nucleotides are TGTGCCAGCATGGACGACGACCAAGAGACCCAGTACTTC. Translated: CASMDDDQETQYF.